Below are 28 T cell receptor beta chains sequenced from a single sample in a study of blood T cell repertoires in COVID-19 (dated by TCRdb to about 2020). The library was built by means of the immunoSEQ multiplex PCR assay. In TCRdb, the immuneACCESS table is reduced to in-frame sequences with V and J assigned. These tables do not hold every clone; where another copy was compared, an unresolved V gene accounts for under half, and the others remain unexplained. Across this sample there are approximately 62,000 clones, with roughly four fifths seen only once. The ten largest clones represent roughly 6.7% of the sample. The sequencing sample was made of peripheral blood. The receptors come from a woman aged 50 to 60 with active or convalescent COVID-19.

The V gene is TRBV27, the J gene TRBJ1-1; TRBD1 is a possible D gene (5 bases). Germline CDR1 is MNHEY and CDR2 is SMNVEV (reference sequence). This CDR3 is 15 amino acids long. V lost 1 base, J lost 0 bases, and 9 bases lay in between. This chain's CDR3 is CASSLYRGVNTEAFF. CDR3 nucleotides: TGTGCCAGCAGTTTATATCGGGGGGTGAACACTGAAGCTTTCTTT.

The V gene is TRBV5-4, the J gene TRBJ2-1; the D gene is possibly TRBD2 (5 bases). V was clipped by 4 bases and J by 6 bases, with 14 bases between them. The CDR3 is 14 residues long. Germline lookup yields CDR1 SGHNT and CDR2 YYREEE (reference sequence). CDR3: CASSKQGGRNEQFF. CDR3 nucleotide sequence: TGTGCCAGCAGCAAGCAAGGAGGCCGCAATGAGCAGTTCTTC.

This chain uses TRBV7-2 with TRBJ1-2; 7 bases match TRBD1. The V and J ends lost 1 base and 2 bases, in that order; junction bases with no gene match: 7. The germline V gene has CDR1 SGHTA and CDR2 FQGNSA. The CDR3 length is 16 residues. The CDR3 sequence is CASSLERTGANYGYTF. Here the CDR3 DNA reads TGTGCCAGCAGCTTAGAGAGGACAGGAGCAAACTATGGCTACACCTTC.

This chain joins TRBV7-9 and TRBJ2-2; 10 bases fit TRBD2. V trimming: 5 bases; J trimming: 6 bases; junction bases outside the gene matches: 6. Germline lookup yields CDR1 SEHNR and CDR2 FQNEAQ (reference sequence). The CDR3 sequence is 15 residues long. In DNA form, the CDR3 reads TGTGCCAGCAGCGGGTATAGCGGGAGGTCCGGGGAGCTGTTTTTT. Its protein product is CASSGYSGRSGELFF. The full variable domain, its missing parts supplied by reference TRBV7-9 and TRBJ2-2, is DTGVSQNPRHKITKRGQNVTFRCDPISEHNRLYWYRQTLGQGPEFLTYFQNEAQLEKSRLLSDRFSAERPKGSFSTLEIQRTEQGDSAMYLCASSGYSGRSGELFFGEGSRLTVL.

The V gene is TRBV7-2, the J gene TRBJ2-7, with 9 bases that match TRBD2. V shed 3 bases and J 5 bases; nucleotides not matched to a gene: 8. The CDR3 totals 15 residues. Germline CDR1 reads SGHTA; CDR2 reads FQGNSA. The CDR3 DNA is TGTGCCAGCAGCTTTTTGGCGGGAGGGCCCCACGAGCAGTACTTC. Protein: CASSFLAGGPHEQYF.

This clone appeared a few times. The rearrangement links TRBV19 to TRBJ2-5; 11 bases are shared with TRBD1. The CDR3 is 13 amino acids. The germline CDR1 and CDR2 sequences are LNHDA and SQIVND (reference sequence). J lost 5 bases, V lost 8 bases, and 4 bases had no gene match. The CDR3, as DNA: TGTGCCAGTGGACAGGGGGCAGGGGAGACCCAGTACTTC. This gives the protein CASGQGAGETQYF.

This chain links TRBV7-8 with TRBJ2-1; 12 bases agree with TRBD2. V lost 1 base and J lost 3; bases outside the gene matches: 16. The CDR3 is made up of 21 amino acids. Germline values: CDR1 SGHVS, CDR2 FQNEAQ. The CDR3 loop is CASSLGSPGLAGPPRYNEQFF. CDR3 in DNA: TGTGCCAGCAGCTTAGGTTCTCCGGGACTAGCGGGTCCACCACGCTACAATGAGCAGTTCTTC.

The J gene is TRBJ1-4, the V gene TRBV5-1, with D perhaps TRBD1 (5 bases). The CDR3 runs to 14 residues. CDR1 and CDR2 (germline): SGHRS, YFSETQ. The germline V and J ends were trimmed by 0 bases and 5 bases, with 8 bases remaining between them. The CDR3 nucleotides are TGCGCCAGCAGCTTGGGACAGCTAAATGAAAAACTGTTTTTT. Translating it yields CASSLGQLNEKLFF.

This clone was detected many times. The V call is TRBV5-1, the J call TRBJ1-1; D might be TRBD1 (5 bases). V was trimmed by 0 bases and J by 5 bases, leaving 11 bases between them. Looked up from germline, CDR1 is SGHRS and CDR2 is YFSETQ. This CDR3 is 14 amino acids long. CDR3 sequence reads: CASSLALGLTEAFF. The CDR3 DNA reads TGCGCCAGCAGCTTGGCCCTGGGGCTAACTGAAGCTTTCTTT.

This chain uses TRBV6-2 or TRBV6-3 with TRBJ1-2; the D gene is possibly TRBD1 (6 bases). Germline CDR1 MNHEY, CDR2 SVGEGT. CDR3 length equals 16 residues. Trimming stripped 6 bases from V and 0 bases from J, with 17 bases between. The CDR3 loop is CASSLPTGPSNYGYTF. The CDR3 DNA follows: TGTGCCAGCAGCCTTCCAACAGGGCCATCTAACTATGGCTACACCTTC.

The chain joins TRBV7-9 to TRBJ2-7; 7 bases align to TRBD2. V trimming: 4 bases; J trimming: 6 bases; junction bases outside the gene matches: 0. The CDR3 has 11 amino acids. CDR1 and CDR2 from the germline V gene are SEHNR and FQNEAQ (reference sequence). The CDR3 is CASSWGGEQYF. As DNA, the CDR3 is TGTGCCAGCAGCTGGGGGGGCGAGCAGTACTTC.

This sequence joins TRBV30 and TRBJ2-7; D possibly corresponds to TRBD2 (6 bases). Trimming removed 5 bases from V and 10 bases from J, with 18 bases in between. The CDR3 runs to 12 residues. Germline V gives CDR1 GTSNPN, CDR2 SVGIG (reference sequence). CDR3: CAWAGAGPPQYF. In DNA, the CDR3 is TGTGCCTGGGCTGGCGCGGGGCCGCCTCAGTACTTC.

The chain joins TRBV18 to TRBJ2-1; TRBD2 is a possible D gene (6 bases). The CDR3 runs 19 residues. V was shortened by 4 bases and J by 4 bases, with 26 bases between the two germline ends. CDR1 and CDR2 from the germline V gene are KGHSH and LQKENI. This chain's CDR3 is CASSRTGVSAARPYNEQFF. CDR3 sequence (DNA): TGTGCCAGCTCACGGACGGGGGTATCCGCCGCCCGACCATACAATGAGCAGTTCTTC.

The chain links TRBV4-3 to TRBJ2-7; 9 bases line up with TRBD2. CDR1 and CDR2 from the germline V gene are LGHNA and YSLEER. Germline trimming cut 1 base from V and 6 bases from J; bases unmatched to any gene: 13. The CDR3 consists of 17 residues. The CDR3 region has the DNA TGCGCCAGCAGCCAAGGCATAGCGGGAGCGGTACTCTCCGAGCAGTACTTC. This sequence encodes CASSQGIAGAVLSEQYF.

The V and J genes are TRBV6-5 and TRBJ2-2; 12 bases match TRBD1. Germline-derived CDR1 and CDR2 are MNHEY and SVGAGI. The junction had 6 bases not matched to a gene; V was cut back by 6 bases and J by 7 bases. The CDR3 sequence is 15 residues long. In nucleotides, the CDR3 is TGTGCCAGCAGGCTGGGACAGGGGGCGGGCGGGGAGCTGTTTTTT. Amino acid sequence: CASRLGQGAGGELFF.

The table lists this clone with many counts. The chain couples TRBV5-1 to TRBJ2-2; D might be TRBD2 (6 bases). Trimming shortened V by 4 bases and J by 6 bases, and 13 bases separated the two germline ends. Germline CDR1 is SGHRS and CDR2 is YFSETQ. The length of the CDR3 is 14 residues. The CDR3: CASSLTRSAGELFF. The CDR3 region has the DNA TGCGCCAGCAGCCTGACTAGATCGGCCGGGGAGCTGTTTTTT.

The chain combines TRBV7-2 with TRBJ1-2, with 9 bases fitting TRBD1. Per the germline V gene, CDR1 is SGHTA and CDR2 is FQGNSA. The CDR3 loop spans 14 amino acids. V lost 4 bases, J lost 2 bases, and 2 bases stayed unmatched. CDR3 in amino acids: CASSWDRENYGYTF. In DNA form, the CDR3 reads TGTGCCAGCAGCTGGGACAGGGAAAACTATGGCTACACCTTC. Using reference TRBV7-2 and TRBJ1-2 for the parts outside the CDR3, the full variable domain is GAGVSQSPSNKVTEKGKDVELRCDPISGHTALYWYRQSLGQGLEFLIYFQGNSAPDKSGLPSDRFSAERTGGSVSTLTIQRTQQEDSAVYLCASSWDRENYGYTFGSGTRLTVV.

The genes are TRBV11-1 and TRBJ2-5, with D hard to call. The length of the CDR3 is 12 residues. V was clipped by 3 bases and J by 8 bases, with 10 bases between them. Germline V gives CDR1 SGHAT, CDR2 FQDESV (reference sequence). The DNA of the CDR3 is TGTGCCAGCAGCTTTTTACGAGGAACCCAGTACTTC. Translated, it gives CASSFLRGTQYF.

The chain recombines TRBV12-3 or TRBV12-4 with TRBJ2-3; TRBD1 agrees at 7 bases. V dropped 6 bases and J dropped 3; count of bases not matched to a gene: 3. The CDR3 runs 13 residues. The CDR3 coding sequence is TGTGCCAGCAGGTTACAGGGGACAGATACGCAGTATTTT. As protein: CASRLQGTDTQYF.

Concerning this clone: A read error may produce the germline difference seen at one junction end. The V gene is TRBV2, the J gene TRBJ1-2; 9 nucleotides align to TRBD1. Germline CDR1 and CDR2: SNHLY and FYNNEI. This CDR3 contains 12 residues. The CDR3: CASGRDRVVFRF. The CDR3 DNA reads TGTGCCAGTGGCCGGGACAGGGTAGTTTTCCGGTTC.

This chain connects TRBV30 to TRBJ1-1, with 10 bases aligning to TRBD1. CDR3 size: 13 residues. V gave up 2 bases and J gave up 10 bases; unmatched junction bases: 7. Germline V gives CDR1 GTSNPN, CDR2 SVGIG (reference sequence). This CDR3 reads CAWSSGTGVRAFF. CDR3 coding DNA: TGTGCCTGGAGTTCCGGGACAGGGGTTAGAGCTTTCTTT. Supplemented by reference TRBV30 and TRBJ1-1, the full variable domain reads SQTIHQWPATLVQPVGSPLSLECTVEGTSNPNLYWYRQAAGRGLQLLFYSVGIGQISSEVPQNLSASRPQDRQFILSSKKLLLSDSGFYLCAWSSGTGVRAFFGQGTRLTVV.

This clone was found a few times. As DNA, the CDR3 is TGTGCCAGCAGCCAATACCTAGAGTCGGACAGGGCCGAGACCCAGTACTTC. Its translation: CASSQYLESDRAETQYF. The chain uses TRBV4-2 and TRBJ2-5; 8 bases agree with TRBD1. This CDR3 region has 17 residues. Trimming cost V 2 bases and J 5 bases; bases outside gene matches: 13. The germline V gene has CDR1 LGHNA and CDR2 YNFKEQ.

The rearrangement uses TRBV7-9 and TRBJ1-2; TRBD1 aligns across 7 bases. The germline gives CDR1 SEHNR, CDR2 FQNEAQ (reference sequence). The V and J ends lost 5 bases and 4 bases, in that order; junction bases with no gene match: 13. The CDR3 runs 16 residues. The CDR3 DNA sequence: TGTGCCAGCAGCCCAAGTCTTGGGGCAGGGGGCTATGGCTACACCTTC. Residues: CASSPSLGAGGYGYTF.

The V call is TRBV24-1, the J call TRBJ2-1, with 10 bases matching TRBD1. With 3 bases clipped from V and 9 bases from J, the junction kept 10 bases outside the gene matches. CDR3 size: 16 residues. The germline CDR1 and CDR2 sequences are KGHDR and SFDVKD. CDR3 in DNA: TGTGCCACCAGTGATCTCGGAGGGACAGGGGACGGTGAGCAGTTCTTC. Translated, it gives CATSDLGGTGDGEQFF.

The chain couples TRBV30 to TRBJ1-5, with TRBD1 matching over 7 bases. The CDR3 has 15 amino acids. V dropped 2 bases and J dropped 5; count of bases not matched to a gene: 9. Germline V gives CDR1 GTSNPN, CDR2 SVGIG (reference sequence). CDR3 sequence: CAWSSGVTGYQPQHF. The CDR3 nucleotides read TGTGCCTGGAGTTCGGGTGTGACAGGGTATCAGCCCCAGCATTTT.

The sample holds a few counts of this clone. This chain connects TRBV18 to TRBJ1-1, with TRBD1 identical over 11 bases. Germline-derived CDR1 and CDR2 are KGHSH and LQKENI. CDR3 length: 16 residues. V trimming: 3 bases; J trimming: 4 bases; junction bases outside the gene matches: 7. The CDR3 loop is CASSPGTGGGVTEAFF. The CDR3 DNA reads as TGTGCCAGCTCACCTGGGACAGGGGGAGGTGTCACTGAAGCTTTCTTT.

The gene calls are TRBV3-1 (or the pseudogene TRBV3-2) and TRBJ2-5; TRBD1 agrees at 11 bases. The length of the CDR3 is 16 residues. J lost 3 bases, V lost 4 bases, and 7 bases had no gene match. Germline CDR1 reads LGHDT; CDR2 reads YNNKEL (reference sequence). CDR3 loop: CASSPLAGQGEETQYF. In DNA, the CDR3 is TGTGCCAGCAGCCCCCTAGCGGGACAGGGGGAAGAGACCCAGTACTTC.

The chain combines TRBV6-2 or TRBV6-3 with TRBJ2-7, with 11 positions matching TRBD2. Germline CDR1 and CDR2: MNHEY and SVGEGT. The CDR3 spans 17 residues. The ends lost 2 bases at V and 3 bases at J; junction bases unmatched: 9. The CDR3 sequence: CASSYDPSGRPLYEQYF. CDR3 in DNA: TGTGCCAGCAGTTACGACCCTAGCGGGAGGCCCCTCTACGAGCAGTACTTC.